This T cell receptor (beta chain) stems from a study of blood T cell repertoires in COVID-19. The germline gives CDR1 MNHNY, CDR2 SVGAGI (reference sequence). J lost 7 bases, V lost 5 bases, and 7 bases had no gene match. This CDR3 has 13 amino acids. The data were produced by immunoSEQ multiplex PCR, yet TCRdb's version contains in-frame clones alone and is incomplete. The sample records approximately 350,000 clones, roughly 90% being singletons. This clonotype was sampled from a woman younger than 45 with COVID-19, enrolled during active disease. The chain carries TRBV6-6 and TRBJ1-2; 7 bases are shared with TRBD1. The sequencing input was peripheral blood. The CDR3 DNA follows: TGTGCCAGCAGTCTCACAGGGGACGGTGGCTACACCTTC. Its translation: CASSLTGDGGYTF.